This T cell receptor (beta chain) was retrieved from a study of response to subunit inactivated influenza vaccine. TCRdb processed the RT-PCR reads anew with MiXCR; each CDR3 protein has one entry. The table lists 600,000 to 850,000 distinct CDR3 sequences, about 15% of them singletons, with approximately 7.6% in the top ten. As regards this clonotype: Antigen unknown.

The CDR3 covers 18 residues. V lost 2 bases and J lost 10; bases outside the gene matches: 11. Germline values: CDR1 SGHAT, CDR2 FQDESV (reference sequence). Notes on the study in general: The study's authors posited that every seasonal influenza vaccination enlists few new T cells.

The specimen was PBMCs from blood, collected roughly 2 weeks before vaccination. This clonotype was sampled from a man over 45 who received an inactivated influenza vaccine. J is TRBJ2-1 and V is TRBV11-1; 16 positions match TRBD2. The CDR3 protein is CASSLSMGLAGGGFEQFF. The DNA of the CDR3 is TGTGCCAGCAGCTTATCCATGGGACTAGCGGGAGGGGGGTTCGAGCAGTTCTTC.